The 23 T cell receptor beta chains below were found in one sample sequenced in a study of T cell repertoires in cytomegalovirus infection. TCRdb analysed the reads with MiXCR anew, one entry per CDR3 protein. This sample yields around 540,000 distinct CDR3 sequences, of which 25% to 35% are seen a single time; 17% belongs to the top ten. These receptors have no identified antigens. The material was cultured PBMCs, obtained from culture after CMV antigen stimulation. The source is a human donor in good health (CMV status not recorded). Some clones in this sample may be carry-over from other donors' samples.

The genes are TRBV6-6 and TRBJ2-3; the D gene is possibly TRBD1 (5 bases). There are 12 residues in the CDR3. CDR1 and CDR2 (germline): MNHNY, SVGAGI (reference sequence). Between the trimmed V and J ends, which lost 5 bases and 11 bases, there was a span of 14 bases. The DNA for the CDR3 is TGTGCCAGCAGTCGACAGCTCTTGGGGCAGTATTTT. Its protein is CASSRQLLGQYF.

This clonotype was seen ten or more times. This rearrangement joins TRBV7-2 to TRBJ2-5, with D perhaps matching TRBD2 (7 bases). Germline lookup yields CDR1 SGHTA and CDR2 FQGNSA. V was clipped by 1 base and J by 1 base, with 10 bases between them. The CDR3 loop spans 15 amino acids. CDR3 sequence: CASSLEGGTQETQYF. CDR3 DNA: TGTGCCAGCAGCTTAGAGGGGGGGACCCAAGAGACCCAGTACTTC. Looking up the rest from reference TRBV7-2 and TRBJ2-5 gives the full variable domain: GAGVSQSPSNKVTEKGKDVELRCDPISGHTALYWYRQSLGQGLEFLIYFQGNSAPDKSGLPSDRFSAERTGGSVSTLTIQRTQQEDSAVYLCASSLEGGTQETQYFGPGTRLLVL.

This clonotype has only a few counts. V usage is TRBV6-2 or TRBV6-3 and J usage is TRBJ2-7; tentative D call: TRBD2 (6 bases). Germline CDR1 reads MNHEY; CDR2 reads SVGEGT. V gave up 0 bases and J gave up 3 bases, with 18 bases separating them. The CDR3 consists of 17 residues. In DNA, the CDR3 is TGTGCCAGCAGTTACTCGGTCAACAGGTCGGGAGACTACGAGCAGTACGTC. Residues: CASSYSVNRSGDYEQYV.

A word on this clonotype: The junction and the germline gene differ at one end; a read error may be behind it. This rearrangement joins TRBV3-1 to TRBJ1-2, with 7 bases aligning to TRBD1. Germline V gene sequence: CDR1 LGHDT, CDR2 YNNKEL (reference sequence). This CDR3 contains 12 residues. The CDR3 loop is CASSQGGPGYTF. For the CDR3, the DNA is TGTGCCAGCAGTCAAGGGGGCCCTGGCTACACCTTC.

In this sample, this clonotype turned up a few times. The rearrangement links TRBV7-2 to TRBJ1-2; no definite D call. Trimming pared 5 bases from V and 0 bases from J, leaving 10 bases between. The germline CDR1 and CDR2 sequences are SGHTA and FQGNSA. This CDR3 has 14 amino acids. CDR3 in DNA: TGTGCCAGCAGCCCGACTGCCCCTAACTATGGCTACACCTTC. It translates to CASSPTAPNYGYTF.

The chain recombines TRBV20-1 with TRBJ1-5, with D unclear. From germline, CDR1 is DFQATT and CDR2 SNEGSKA (reference sequence). The CDR3 covers 12 residues. Trimming stripped 6 bases from V and 9 bases from J, with 15 bases between. The CDR3 DNA follows: TGCAGTGCGCCAAAGGGTCTGGGGCCCCAGCATTTT. This sequence encodes CSAPKGLGPQHF.

The gene calls are TRBV7-9 and TRBJ1-6; weak D call: TRBD1 (5 bases). The germline CDR1 and CDR2 sequences are SEHNR and FQNEAQ (reference sequence). V lost 5 bases to trimming and J lost 7 bases, with 18 bases between them. This CDR3 spans 16 amino acids. The CDR3 is CASSPLEGRINSPLHF. DNA for the CDR3: TGTGCCAGCAGCCCTCTGGAGGGACGGATCAATTCACCCCTCCACTTT.

This chain uses TRBV6-2 or TRBV6-3 with TRBJ2-7; 7 bases align to TRBD1. The CDR3 runs to 15 residues. Germline assignment: CDR1 MNHEY and CDR2 SVGEGT. V shed 6 bases and J 6 bases; nucleotides not matched to a gene: 14. The CDR3 sequence is CASSIHRTGSAEQYF. The CDR3 coding sequence is TGTGCCAGCAGCATACACCGGACAGGATCGGCCGAGCAGTACTTC.

The chain recombines TRBV7-2 with TRBJ2-3; 10 nucleotides line up with TRBD2. This CDR3 has 15 amino acids. V dropped 4 bases and J dropped 2; count of bases not matched to a gene: 3. The V gene's germline CDR1 is SGHTA and CDR2 FQGNSA. This CDR3 is CASSSSGSFTDTQYF. DNA of the CDR3: TGTGCCAGCAGCTCTAGCGGGAGTTTCACAGATACGCAGTATTTT.

The rearrangement uses TRBV12-3 or TRBV12-4 and TRBJ1-2; no clear D. The V gene lost 2 bases and the J gene lost 0 bases, with 10 bases spanning the gap. This CDR3 comprises 15 residues. This chain's CDR3 is CASSLMGTTNYGYTF. Here the CDR3 DNA reads TGTGCCAGCAGTTTAATGGGCACTACTAACTATGGCTACACCTTC.

This clonotype appeared a few times. This rearrangement joins TRBV12-3 or TRBV12-4 to TRBJ2-1; 7 nucleotides match TRBD1. V lost 5 bases and J lost 8; bases outside the gene matches: 9. There are 14 residues in the CDR3. This CDR3 is CASSPLTGIDEQFF. As DNA, the CDR3 is TGTGCCAGCAGTCCCTTGACAGGGATAGATGAGCAGTTCTTC.

This rearrangement joins TRBV6-5 to TRBJ1-6; D is unresolved. V lost 2 bases to trimming and J lost 8 bases, with 13 bases between them. In germline, CDR1 is MNHEY, CDR2 SVGAGI. CDR3 length: 15 residues. The CDR3 DNA reads TGTGCCAGCAGTTACGCCCAATTTTCGGATTCACCCCTCCACTTT. Its translation is CASSYAQFSDSPLHF.

The chain employs TRBV2 and TRBJ1-1; no reliable D call. This CDR3 contains 13 residues. V dropped 2 bases and J dropped 2 bases, with 6 bases sitting between them. CDR1 SNHLY and CDR2 FYNNEI come from the germline V gene. CDR3 bases: TGTGCCAGCAGTGAAAACTTAAACACTGAAGCTTTCTTT. This gives the protein CASSENLNTEAFF.

The chain uses TRBV7-4 and TRBJ2-3; tentatively, D is TRBD2 (6 bases). This CDR3 region has 16 residues. Germline CDR1 reads SGHVT; CDR2 reads SQSDAQ. V was pared by 4 bases and J by 1 base, with 15 bases between. CDR3 nucleotides: TGTGCCAGCAGCTCGAGGACTACCGCCGGCACAGATACGCAGTATTTT. It specifies CASSSRTTAGTDTQYF.

The genes are TRBV10-3 and TRBJ1-1, with 8 bases that match TRBD1. The junction had 4 bases not matched to a gene; V was cut back by 4 bases and J by 0 bases. CDR1 ENHRY and CDR2 SYGVKD come from the germline V gene. The CDR3 runs to 15 residues. The CDR3 DNA is TGTGCCATCAGTGTCCCGACAGGGGTGAACACTGAAGCTTTCTTT. Translating it yields CAISVPTGVNTEAFF.

This clonotype has just a few counts. This sequence joins TRBV11-2 and TRBJ2-2, with no clear D. Looked up from germline, CDR1 is SGHAT and CDR2 is FQNNGV. This CDR3 is 15 amino acids long. V gave up 4 bases and J gave up 4 bases, with 13 bases separating them. In nucleotides, the CDR3 is TGTGCCAGCAGCTCTAGGACCAAGCCCACCGGGGAGCTGTTTTTT. This encodes CASSSRTKPTGELFF.

This clonotype was counted many times. V and J are TRBV7-2 and TRBJ2-1; no firm D call. The CDR3 length is 16 residues. The ends were cut back, 1 base at V and 2 bases at J, with 12 bases in the middle. Per germline, CDR1 SGHTA and CDR2 FQGNSA. The chain's CDR3 is CASSLVAVRPYNEQFF. CDR3 DNA: TGTGCCAGCAGCTTAGTTGCCGTCCGGCCCTACAATGAGCAGTTCTTC.

This clonotype appeared once. This chain connects TRBV30 to TRBJ1-1; D not resolved. V was pared by 4 bases and J by 0 bases, with 9 bases between. The CDR3 spans 13 residues. Germline lookup yields CDR1 GTSNPN and CDR2 SVGIG (reference sequence). Here the CDR3 DNA reads TGTGCCTGGACTCGGCTCGTGAACACTGAAGCTTTCTTT. Amino acids: CAWTRLVNTEAFF.

The gene calls are TRBV11-2 and TRBJ2-7, with 9 bases lining up with TRBD2. In germline, CDR1 is SGHAT, CDR2 FQNNGV. V dropped 0 bases and J dropped 4; count of bases not matched to a gene: 10. CDR3 size: 17 residues. The CDR3, as DNA: TGTGCCAGCAGCTTAGATGGGATCGGGACTAGCAGTTACGAGCAGTACTTC. Residues: CASSLDGIGTSSYEQYF.

The chain couples TRBV6-6 to TRBJ2-1, with 9 bases lining up with TRBD2. The ends lost 6 bases at V and 8 bases at J; junction bases unmatched: 8. Germline V gene sequence: CDR1 MNHNY, CDR2 SVGAGI (reference sequence). CDR3 length equals 14 residues. In DNA, the CDR3 is TGTGCCAGCAGACCGGGACTAGCTCACCATGAGCAGTTCTTC. Amino acid sequence: CASRPGLAHHEQFF.

This clonotype was observed a handful of times. The rearrangement joins TRBV7-8 to TRBJ1-4; D is possibly TRBD1 (6 bases). Germline V lookup: CDR1 SGHVS, CDR2 FQNEAQ. This CDR3 comprises 18 residues. The germline V and J ends were trimmed by 1 base and 8 bases, with 23 bases remaining between them. Written as DNA, the CDR3 is TGTGCCAGCAGCTTAGTGGCTCTGGTTGGCAGGGGAAGAGAAAAACTGTTTTTT. Amino acid sequence: CASSLVALVGRGREKLFF.

This rearrangement joins TRBV6-2 or TRBV6-3 to TRBJ2-1; D call uncertain. Trimming took off 6 bases at V and 0 bases at J, with 6 bases between the two ends. The CDR3 extends over 13 amino acids. Germline CDR1 MNHEY, CDR2 SVGEGT. The CDR3 sequence: CASREFSYNEQFF. DNA of the CDR3: TGTGCCAGCAGGGAATTCTCCTACAATGAGCAGTTCTTC.

The table lists this clonotype with a few counts. The chain links TRBV5-1 to TRBJ2-3, with D possibly matching TRBD1 (5 bases). Germline V gives CDR1 SGHRS, CDR2 YFSETQ. V lost 2 bases, J lost 1 base, and 11 bases lay in between. The CDR3 is made up of 15 amino acids. In DNA form, the CDR3 reads TGCGCCAGCAGCTTCGCAGGGAAGGGCACAGATACGCAGTATTTT. This sequence encodes CASSFAGKGTDTQYF.